Each of the 30 T cell receptor beta chains below was sequenced from the same sample in a study of Graves' ophthalmopathy and Graves' hyperthyroidism. TCR beta CDR3 amplification used RNA transcripts. Following a first-round RT-PCR that used HTBI primers, a second-round multiplex PCR was carried out. TCRdb itself ran the multiplex PCR reads through MiXCR, one entry per CDR3 protein. Among 300,000 to 400,000 distinct CDR3 sequences listed, roughly 15% were seen once. The sequenced sample consisted of peripheral blood. Receptor source: an adult man with Graves' ophthalmopathy.

This clonotype was recorded many times. The V and J genes are TRBV12-3 or TRBV12-4 and TRBJ2-7, with D tentatively TRBD1 (5 bases). This CDR3 region has 14 residues. Trimming shortened V by 3 bases and J by 5 bases, and 14 bases separated the two germline ends. CDR3: CASSLKQVGHEQYF. The CDR3 bases are TGTGCCAGCAGTTTGAAACAGGTGGGCCACGAGCAGTACTTC.

The chain is built from TRBV7-2 and TRBJ1-2, with D uncertain. V was trimmed by 2 bases and J by 8 bases, leaving 15 bases between them. The CDR3 is made up of 14 amino acids. Germline V gives CDR1 SGHTA, CDR2 FQGNSA. The CDR3 region has the DNA TGTGCCAGCAGCTTAAGTCGTGGGAATCGGGGCTACACCTTC. Encoded protein: CASSLSRGNRGYTF.

V is TRBV27 and J is TRBJ2-5; 8 bases are a match to TRBD2. With V trimmed by 4 bases and J by 5 bases, 9 bases remained unmatched. CDR3 length equals 15 residues. The V gene's germline CDR1 is MNHEY and CDR2 SMNVEV (reference sequence). CDR3: CASSWSGGAGETQYF. The DNA for the CDR3 is TGTGCCAGCAGTTGGTCCGGGGGGGCCGGGGAGACCCAGTACTTC.

This clonotype was picked up many times. The genes are TRBV27 and TRBJ2-2; D not resolved. The V and J ends lost 4 bases and 6 bases respectively, with 9 bases between them. The CDR3 contains 13 residues. Germline CDR1 reads MNHEY; CDR2 reads SMNVEV (reference sequence). The CDR3 loop is CASSSLPSGELFF. The DNA of the CDR3 is TGTGCCAGCAGTTCCCTCCCGTCCGGGGAGCTGTTTTTT.

This clonotype was detected ten times or more. The chain combines TRBV5-1 with TRBJ2-5; no clear D gene. Germline CDR1 reads SGHRS; CDR2 reads YFSETQ. The CDR3 has 14 residues. V lost 5 bases to trimming and J lost 4 bases, with 15 bases between them. CDR3 in amino acids: CASRLFEVTETQYF. In nucleotides, the CDR3 is TGCGCCAGCAGGTTGTTCGAGGTGACAGAGACCCAGTACTTC.

This clonotype was found many times. The chain is built from TRBV20-1 and TRBJ2-2; a weak D match, TRBD2 (5 bases). Germline V CDR1 and CDR2: DFQATT, SNEGSKA (reference sequence). Deletions cut 1 base from V and 1 base from J, with 10 bases between. This CDR3 is built from 15 residues. As DNA, the CDR3 is TGCAGTGCTAGAGTATCGAGCGGGAACACCGGGGAGCTGTTTTTT. It translates to CSARVSSGNTGELFF.

This clonotype was seen ten or more times. The chain uses TRBV6-5 and TRBJ1-1, with a weak D call TRBD1 (5 bases). The V and J ends lost 5 bases and 5 bases respectively, with 18 bases between them. Germline lookup yields CDR1 MNHEY and CDR2 SVGAGI. CDR3 size: 15 residues. CDR3 coding DNA: TGTGCCAGCAGTAATCTGTGGGAAGGGGCGACTGAAGCTTTCTTT. Translated: CASSNLWEGATEAFF.

This clonotype was found once. Relative to the germline gene, one junction end is altered; a read error may explain this. This chain joins TRBV6-1 and TRBJ1-2; D is uncertain. Germline V gene sequence: CDR1 MNHNS, CDR2 SASEGT. The CDR3 covers 12 residues. This chain's CDR3 is CASNPGGFGYIF. CDR3 nucleotide sequence: TGTGCCAGCAATCCTGGAGGATTTGGCTACATCTTC.

This clonotype was counted ten times or more. The rearrangement joins TRBV5-1 to TRBJ2-2; weak D call: TRBD1 (6 bases). The CDR3 is made up of 15 amino acids. Germline values: CDR1 SGHRS, CDR2 YFSETQ. V dropped 0 bases and J dropped 4 bases, with 10 bases sitting between them. CDR3 nucleotides: TGCGCCAGCAGCTTGGACAGGGTGGTCACCGGGGAGCTGTTTTTT. Protein sequence: CASSLDRVVTGELFF.

This clonotype was seen ten or more times. The chain couples TRBV19 to TRBJ1-5, with D possibly TRBD1 on 6 matching bases. V was pared by 11 bases and J by 0 bases, with 14 bases between. The length of the CDR3 is 14 residues. CDR1 is LNHDA, CDR2 SQIVND, per germline (reference sequence). CDR3 nucleotides: TGTGCCGCGGGGGCGGTGGATAGCAATCAGCCCCAGCATTTT. As protein: CAAGAVDSNQPQHF.

Ten or more counts support this clonotype. The chain combines TRBV2 with TRBJ2-3; D remains ambiguous. The CDR3 length is 16 residues. Trimming shortened V by 5 bases and J by 0 bases, and 15 bases separated the two germline ends. CDR1 and CDR2 from the germline V gene are SNHLY and FYNNEI. The CDR3: CASSRRQISSTDTQYF. As DNA, the CDR3 is TGTGCCAGCAGTCGACGACAAATTTCTAGCACAGATACGCAGTATTTT. Using reference TRBV2 and TRBJ2-3 for the parts outside the CDR3, the full variable domain is EPEVTQTPSHQVTQMGQEVILRCVPISNHLYFYWYRQILGQKVEFLVSFYNNEISEKSEIFDDQFSVERPDGSNFTLKIRSTKLEDSAMYFCASSRRQISSTDTQYFGPGTRLTVL.

This clonotype was counted ten times or more. The chain links TRBV6-1 to TRBJ1-1; 8 bases fit TRBD1. Germline V gives CDR1 MNHNS, CDR2 SASEGT. V was clipped by 7 bases and J by 3 bases; unmatched bases: 7. CDR3 length equals 14 residues. DNA of the CDR3: TGTGCCAGCACCGGACAGGGTGCAGACACTGAAGCTTTCTTT. This codes for CASTGQGADTEAFF.

This chain uses TRBV7-9 with TRBJ1-6, with a weak D call TRBD1 (6 bases). Germline loops: CDR1 SEHNR, CDR2 FQNEAQ (reference sequence). The V end lost 3 bases, the J end lost 17 bases, and 14 bases lay between the germline ends. The CDR3 covers 12 residues. CDR3 bases: TGTGCCAGCAGCTTTAGTCGGGACAACGTCCACTTT. Its protein product is CASSFSRDNVHF. The complete variable domain, with remaining parts taken from reference TRBV7-9 and TRBJ1-6, reads DTGVSQNPRHKITKRGQNVTFRCDPISEHNRLYWYRQTLGQGPEFLTYFQNEAQLEKSRLLSDRFSAERPKGSFSTLEIQRTEQGDSAMYLCASSFSRDNVHFGNGTRLTVT.

This clonotype was detected ten times or more. The rearrangement joins TRBV12-3 or TRBV12-4 to TRBJ1-1, with D unresolved. The CDR3 loop spans 14 amino acids. Trimming took 6 bases from V and 1 from J, leaving 12 bases between them. The CDR3 coding sequence is TGTGCCAGCAGCTTGACAAATAAGAACACTGAAGCTTTCTTT. Translating gives CASSLTNKNTEAFF.

This clonotype was seen many times. J is TRBJ2-6 and V is TRBV6-1, with D tentatively TRBD1 (6 bases). CDR3 size: 15 residues. Germline assignment: CDR1 MNHNS and CDR2 SASEGT. Between the trimmed V and J ends, which lost 6 bases and 3 bases, there was a span of 12 bases. The CDR3 loop is CASRESGVGANVLTF. DNA of the CDR3: TGTGCCAGCAGGGAATCAGGGGTTGGGGCCAACGTCCTGACTTTC.

This clonotype was counted ten times or more. The rearrangement joins TRBV10-3 to TRBJ1-3; TRBD1 aligns across 7 bases. With V trimmed by 7 bases and J by 0 bases, 6 bases remained unmatched. Germline V CDR1 and CDR2: ENHRY, SYGVKD. CDR3 length: 15 residues. CDR3 nucleotide sequence: TGTGCCATCACCTCGCGGACAGGCTCTGGAAACACCATATATTTT. It codes for CAITSRTGSGNTIYF.

This clonotype was seen ten or more times. This chain connects TRBV6-1 to TRBJ1-2, with TRBD1 as a possible D gene (5 bases). Trimming stripped 4 bases from V and 6 bases from J, with 9 bases between. The CDR3 runs 12 residues. CDR1 is MNHNS and CDR2 is SASEGT in the germline V gene. CDR3 nucleotide sequence: TGTGCCAGCAGTGGCGTCAGGGATGGCTACACCTTC. It is translated as CASSGVRDGYTF.

This clonotype has at least ten counts. DNA for the CDR3: TGTGCCAGCAGCCCCACCAGACGGTTCTACGAGCAGTACTTC. Its translation is CASSPTRRFYEQYF. This rearrangement joins TRBV7-2 to TRBJ2-7; D is ambiguous. Germline CDR1 and CDR2: SGHTA and FQGNSA. CDR3 length: 14 residues. Trimming removed 5 bases at V and 3 bases at J, with 14 bases between.

A note on this clonotype: A much larger clone lies one base from this, so it may be a read error. The rearrangement uses TRBV29-1 and TRBJ2-6, with D possibly being TRBD1 or TRBD2 (5 bases each). The germline gives CDR1 SQVTM, CDR2 ANQGSEA. This CDR3 comprises 12 residues. The CDR3 DNA sequence: TGCAGCGTTCGGGGTGGGGCCGACGTCCTGACTTTC. Translating it yields CSVRGGADVLTF.

This clonotype was detected ten times or more. For the CDR3, the DNA is TGTGCCACCCAGGTATCGAACACCGGGGAGCTGTTTTTT. It is translated as CATQVSNTGELFF. The J gene is TRBJ2-2, the V gene TRBV24-1; D unresolved. There are 13 residues in the CDR3. V lost 9 bases and J 0 bases, leaving 7 bases between the germline ends. Germline V gene data show CDR1 as KGHDR and CDR2 as SFDVKD.

This clonotype was found many times. The rearrangement links TRBV19 to TRBJ2-7; TRBD2 is a possible D gene (6 bases). Deletions cut 6 bases from V and 5 bases from J, with 23 bases between. The CDR3 covers 16 residues. Germline CDR1 LNHDA, CDR2 SQIVND (reference sequence). CDR3 DNA sequence: TGTGCCAGTAGCAAAATGGGACTTCGAGAGGCCAACGAGCAGTACTTC. This translates into CASSKMGLREANEQYF.

J is TRBJ1-2 and V is TRBV13; a weak D match, TRBD1 (5 bases). The length of the CDR3 is 20 residues. Germline V gives CDR1 PRHDT, CDR2 FYEKMQ (reference sequence). V was cut by 5 bases and J by 2 bases, with 30 bases left in between. CDR3 in amino acids: CASSAGGGAWQDGINYGYTF. The CDR3 bases are TGTGCCAGCAGCGCCGGGGGTGGCGCGTGGCAGGACGGGATCAACTATGGCTACACCTTC.

This clonotype has at least ten counts. J is TRBJ1-1 and V is TRBV6-5; D unresolved. Germline CDR1 reads MNHEY; CDR2 reads SVGAGI. V was cut by 4 bases and J by 0 bases, with 9 bases left in between. The CDR3 spans 14 residues. The CDR3 DNA follows: TGTGCCAGCAGTTTTTTTGTGGTGAACACTGAAGCTTTCTTT. Translating it yields CASSFFVVNTEAFF.

V gene TRBV20-1 combines with J gene TRBJ1-1; the match to TRBD1 covers 7 bases. V trimming: 2 bases; J trimming: 0 bases; junction bases outside the gene matches: 6. The CDR3 has 15 residues. The germline V gene has CDR1 DFQATT and CDR2 SNEGSKA (reference sequence). CDR3 coding DNA: TGCAGTGCTAGAAGACCAGGGGGGCTGAACACTGAAGCTTTCTTT. This encodes CSARRPGGLNTEAFF.

This clonotype has at least ten counts. The CDR3 loop reads CASSRDPGRGSPLHF. CDR3 DNA sequence: TGTGCCAGCAGCCGAGACCCGGGCAGGGGTTCACCCCTCCACTTT. V and J are TRBV7-2 and TRBJ1-6, with D tentatively TRBD1 (6 bases). The CDR3 is 15 residues long. V lost 5 bases and J 9 bases, leaving 17 bases between the germline ends. The germline V gene encodes CDR1 SGHTA and CDR2 FQGNSA.

The V and J genes are TRBV13 and TRBJ2-4, with unresolved D. Germline values: CDR1 PRHDT, CDR2 FYEKMQ (reference sequence). V shed 2 bases and J shed 2 bases, with 7 bases lying between them. This CDR3 region has 14 residues. The CDR3 DNA reads TGTGCCAGCAGCTTAAGTCTAACCAAAAACATTCAGTACTTC. It codes for CASSLSLTKNIQYF.

This clonotype was observed at least ten times. The chain joins TRBV28 to TRBJ1-5; TRBD1 might be the D (6 bases). V was shortened by 4 bases and J by 2 bases, with 24 bases between the two germline ends. The CDR3 is made up of 19 amino acids. Germline V gene lookup returns CDR1 MDHEN and CDR2 SYDVKM. This CDR3 reads CASSSTGQGKGVGNQPQHF. The CDR3 DNA sequence: TGTGCCAGCAGTTCCACGGGGCAGGGTAAGGGGGTTGGCAATCAGCCCCAGCATTTT.

Regarding this clonotype: The junction departs from the called germline gene at one end, perhaps through a read error. This chain links TRBV7-2 with TRBJ1-2; D gene ambiguous. From germline, CDR1 is SGHTA and CDR2 FQGNSA. This CDR3 has 15 residues. In DNA, the CDR3 is TGTGCCAGCAGCTTAGCCGCGACCGCTAACTATGGCTACATCTTC. Its protein is CASSLAATANYGYIF.

This clonotype was counted ten times or more. The chain has TRBV6-1 and TRBJ2-6, with D maybe TRBD2 (7 bases). Deletions cut 10 bases from V and 1 base from J, with 20 bases between. The CDR3 consists of 17 residues. CDR1 and CDR2 from the germline V gene are MNHNS and SASEGT. The CDR3 DNA sequence: TGTGCCACCTGGGGGGGCGGTTGGGCATCTGGGGCCAACGTCCTGACTTTC. It specifies CATWGGGWASGANVLTF.

There are many counts of this clonotype. The chain joins TRBV6-5 to TRBJ1-5; the match to TRBD1 covers 7 bases. CDR3 length: 17 residues. Germline trimming cut 2 bases from V and 0 bases from J; bases unmatched to any gene: 7. The germline V gene has CDR1 MNHEY and CDR2 SVGAGI. CDR3 DNA: TGTGCCAGCAGTTACGGCGGGGACAGATATAGCAATCAGCCCCAGCATTTT. It encodes CASSYGGDRYSNQPQHF.